This T cell receptor (beta chain) was identified in a study of CD8 T cells in ankylosing spondylitis. TCRdb recomputed calls from the 5' RACE reads with MiXCR, one row per CDR3 protein. The data hold around 42,000 distinct CDR3 sequences, with about 2.5% observed a single time. This clonotype has a count of ten or more. The TCR was taken from a male donor with ankylosing spondylitis or in good health (not recorded which). Sequencing used blood, either unsorted or a sorted T cell fraction (not recorded which).

CDR3: CASSETSSSYNEQFF. Written as DNA, the CDR3 is TGTGCCAGCAGCGAGACTAGTAGCTCCTACAATGAGCAGTTCTTC. The V gene is TRBV9, the J gene TRBJ2-1; D is possibly TRBD2 (6 bases). Germline-derived CDR1 and CDR2 are SGDLS and YYNGEE. The CDR3 is 15 residues long. Deletions cut 3 bases from V and 0 bases from J, with 10 bases between.